This is a list of T cell receptor beta chains from one sample in a study of blood T cell repertoires in COVID-19. Here immunoSEQ multiplex PCR was the method, and the copy in TCRdb shows in-frame clones only, minus some. Of around 250,000 clones listed, about 88% were seen once; the top ten hold roughly 1.6%. Sequenced sample: PBMCs or T cells enriched from blood (not recorded which). Receptors originate from a woman between 50 and 59 years old who had recovered from COVID-19. CDR3s leave out the opening cysteine and the closing phenylalanine or tryptophan.

>TRBV29-1|14
SVESRGTSVYNEQF
>TRBV6-5|11
ASRRRDRGKPF
>TRBV3-1/TRBV3-2|11
ASSLQGREKLF
>TRBV6-5|10
ASRGTGVPQH
>TRBV21-1|16
ASSKGYNGLADTDTQY
>TRBV7-8|11
ASSRGSQIGAF
>TRBV30|13
AWSVGGQGPPEAF
>TRBV28|13
VSSSPGQTNTEAF
>TRBV7-8|14
ASSWGLAGGLNEQF
>TRBV28|16
ASSFPGASGALYNEQF
>TRBV4-3|11
ASSQDLNYGYT
>TRBV19|12
ASSIRDTSYEQY
>TRBV11-1|12
ASSLARTVGEQY
>TRBV6-1|16
ASSEPRGTRPGNYEQY
>TRBV18|12
ASSPEQLTYEQY
>TRBV28|12
ASEGLPDTGELF
>TRBV6-6|12
ASSRLAGGYEQY
>TRBV10-3|11
AITSSGANVLT
>TRBV29-1|12
SGWSRDRNNEQF
>TRBV29-1|11
SVEIRGTGELF
>TRBV7-8|13
ASSSLTGGLYEQY
>TRBV29-1|10
SLGLLNSPLH
>TRBV4-3|14
ASSQDVNTPSYEQY
>TRBV4-1|12
ASRVRQGSNEQF
>TRBV6-5|10
ASKPQEGTQY
>TRBV14|11
ASSLQGAGGYT
>TRBV28|14
ASSRNTGQRLYGYT
>TRBV12-3/TRBV12-4|10
ASSSYYNEQF
>TRBV6-5|11
ASSRGQQEKLF
>TRBV27|12
ASSLQVFTDTQY
>TRBV2|11
ASRTENTGELF
>TRBV5-6|11
ASSPGFTQPQH
>TRBV6-6|14
ASSYSPGTGNEKLF
>TRBV5-1|14
ASSLGTSGTYNEQF
>TRBV28|16
ASSSLGLAGDGTDTQY
>TRBV7-2|12
ASSAQVGNQPQH
>TRBV5-1|14
ASSLGGLIAGNEQF
>TRBV4-1|13
ASSQVGHLQETQY
>TRBV7-3|15
ASRVDREASINEKLF
>TRBV6-5|12
ASSAAITLAEQY
>TRBV19|13
ASSPDRNSGNTIY
>TRBV3-1/TRBV3-2|20
ASSQDRWGGTSFSVRADTQY
>TRBV10-1|16
ASSGWGGTPFSNQPQH
>TRBV4-1|14
ASSQIAGANTGELF
>TRBV20-1|9
SALGGARKY
>TRBV27|15
ASSTIMVASGANVLT
>TRBV19|13
ASSNRDREAGELF
>TRBV5-5|13
ASSKLAASYNEQF
>TRBV19|13
ASSIGTVSGNTIY
>TRBV6-4|13
ASSAGFGPYNEQF
>TRBV30|14
AWTSPVTGRNQPQH
>TRBV7-2|11
ASSSTSTDTQY
>TRBV28|10
ASTAGYSEQY
>TRBV2|12
ASIPGVRNTEAF